A single sample gave rise to the 25 T cell receptor beta chains below, sequenced in a study of tumor and adjacent non-tumor tissue in lung cancer. A modified ARM-PCR protocol with three rounds of nested PCR amplified TCRbeta. MiXCR was run by TCRdb on the multiplex PCR reads, yielding one entry per CDR3 protein. Here the sample spans about 110,000 distinct CDR3 sequences, 84% being singletons. This sample's RNA came from whole unsorted tissue. Sequencing was done on a sample of lung tumor tissue. The receptors were gathered from a man between 65 and 85 years old with non-small cell lung cancer.

In its sample, this clonotype was seen once. The genes are TRBV4-1 and TRBJ2-3; TRBD1 agrees at 7 bases. Germline CDR1 MGHRA, CDR2 YSYEKL. The CDR3 has 16 residues. V shed 3 bases, J shed 0 bases, and the junction held 6 bases outside the gene matches. CDR3 nucleotide sequence: TGCGCCAGCAGCCAGGATCCGGGACAGAGCACAGATACGCAGTATTTT. Protein: CASSQDPGQSTDTQYF.

For this clonotype: Its ends do not fully match the called genes, so a read error is possible. V usage is TRBV14 and J usage is TRBJ1-4; maybe TRBD1 (6 bases). The CDR3 runs to 20 residues. Germline CDR1 SGHDN, CDR2 FVKESK. The CDR3 spells CASSLTRWSGPRGTNEKLFF. In DNA form, the CDR3 reads TGTGCCAGCAGCCTAACTCGGTGGTCAGGGCCCAGGGGAACTAATGAAAAACTGTTTTTC. Based on the CDR3 plus reference TRBV14 and TRBJ1-4, the full variable domain is EAGVTQFPSHSVIEKGQTVTLRCDPISGHDNLYWYRRVMGKEIKFLLHFVKESKQDESGMPNNRFLAERTGGTYSTLKVQPAELEDSGVYFCASSLTRWSGPRGTNEKLFFGSGTQLSVL.

A word on this clonotype: One junction end disagrees with the germline gene, perhaps due to a read error. The chain carries TRBV6-2 or TRBV6-3 and TRBJ2-1; 8 bases align to TRBD2. The CDR3 totals 15 residues. Germline lookup yields CDR1 MNHEY and CDR2 SVGEGT. CDR3 sequence: CSSSPGLDNNNEQFF. Written as DNA, the CDR3 is TGTTCCAGCAGTCCGGGACTAGACAATAACAATGAGCAGTTCTTC.

This clonotype was detected only a few times. At one end, the junction sequence differs from germline, possibly due to a read error. The chain joins TRBV20-1 to TRBJ1-2, with unresolved D. CDR1 and CDR2 (germline): DFQATT, SNEGSKA (reference sequence). CDR3 length: 10 amino acids. The CDR3, as DNA: TGTAGTGCTATAGGAGGTGGCTATACATTC. Translating it yields CSAIGGGYTF.

This clonotype was counted between two and nine times. One junction end disagrees with the germline gene, perhaps due to a read error. The V call is TRBV10-2, the J call TRBJ2-2; 8 bases align to TRBD2. The CDR3 loop spans 16 amino acids. CDR1 and CDR2 from the germline V gene are WSHSY and SAAADI. The CDR3 is CTSRPDGGGNTGELLF. The CDR3, as DNA: TGTACCAGCAGACCAGACGGGGGGGGTAACACCGGGGAGCTGCTTTTT.

This clonotype has ten or more counts. The V call is TRBV28, the J call TRBJ2-7; unclear D gene. This CDR3 spans 14 amino acids. V was cut by 2 bases and J by 2 bases, with 10 bases left in between. Germline CDR1 and CDR2: MDHEN and SYDVKM. CDR3 DNA: TGTGCCAGCAGTTTACTGGTTGGGACCTACGAGCAGTACTTC. This codes for CASSLLVGTYEQYF.

Turning to this clonotype: One end of the junction fails to match germline, which may point to a read error. The chain has TRBV5-4 and TRBJ2-3, with D perhaps matching TRBD2 (6 bases). The CDR3 extends over 15 amino acids. From germline, CDR1 is SGHNT and CDR2 YYREEE (reference sequence). CDR3 DNA sequence: TGTGCCAACAGCTGGCGGGGAGGCCGGGTAGATACGCAGTATTTT. Its protein is CANSWRGGRVDTQYF.

As concerns this clonotype: A read error may explain this, as a much larger clone is one base away. The V call is TRBV28, the J call TRBJ1-5, with D hard to call. Germline assignment: CDR1 MDHEN and CDR2 SYDVKM. This CDR3 contains 15 residues. Trimming left V 7 bases short and J 0 bases short, with 13 bases between. CDR3 sequence: CASTNGKNSNQPQHF. DNA of the CDR3: TGTGCCAGCACTAACGGGAAGAATAGCAATCAGCCCCAGCATTTT.

This chain uses TRBV19 with TRBJ2-7; weak D call: TRBD2 (7 bases). Germline V CDR1 and CDR2: LNHDA, SQIVND (reference sequence). V gave up 8 bases and J gave up 9 bases, with 20 bases separating them. There are 13 residues in the CDR3. The CDR3 is CASCGSGEGRQYF. As DNA, the CDR3 is TGTGCCAGTTGTGGGTCAGGGGAGGGACGGCAGTACTTC.

This chain links TRBV29-1 with TRBJ1-2; D remains unclear. There are 14 residues in the CDR3. Germline values: CDR1 SQVTM, CDR2 ANQGSEA. The V end lost 2 bases, the J end lost 2 bases, and 12 bases lay between the germline ends. The CDR3 nucleotides are TGCAGCGTTGAAAAGGGAATGGGGAACTATGGCTACACCTTC. This codes for CSVEKGMGNYGYTF.

As concerns this clonotype: At one boundary the junction diverges from the germline segment, which might be a read error. V is TRBV4-1 and J is TRBJ2-7, with D possibly being TRBD1 or TRBD2 (5 bases each). This CDR3 spans 16 amino acids. Germline CDR1 and CDR2: MGHRA and YSYEKL. The CDR3 region is CASTRTLVGEGDEQHF. Written as DNA, the CDR3 is TGCGCCAGCACCCGGACACTAGTGGGAGAAGGGGACGAGCAGCACTTC.

As for this clonotype: Its ends do not fully match the called genes, so a read error is possible. V and J are TRBV6-6 and TRBJ2-2; the match to TRBD1 covers 7 bases. CDR1 and CDR2 (germline): MNHNY, SVGAGI (reference sequence). The CDR3 sequence is 17 residues long. The CDR3 here is CVSSYPRRDSNSGELFF. CDR3 coding DNA: TGTGTCAGCAGTTACCCGCGCAGGGACAGCAACTCCGGGGAGCTGTTTTTT.

Comment on this clonotype: The CDR3 does not end in the conserved phenylalanine or tryptophan, so this is likely a read error. The CDR3 DNA reads TGTGCCAGCACCTCCCTCTGGCAAGCTTTCTTA. The encoded protein is CASTSLWQAFL. The chain combines TRBV6-6 with TRBJ1-1, with no clear D. The length of the CDR3 is 11 residues. Germline CDR1 reads MNHNY; CDR2 reads SVGAGI (reference sequence). V gave up 7 bases and J gave up 9 bases, with 12 bases separating them.

The rearrangement joins TRBV6-6 to TRBJ2-2, with D uncertain. This CDR3 spans 17 amino acids. V was clipped by 7 bases and J by 2 bases, with 20 bases between them. Germline values: CDR1 MNHNY, CDR2 SVGAGI (reference sequence). The DNA of the CDR3 is TGTGCCAGCAACCCCCCAGATGGAGAGATTAACACCGGGGAGCTGTTTTTT. Its translation: CASNPPDGEINTGELFF.

This chain uses TRBV19 with TRBJ2-6; 7 bases are shared with TRBD1. This CDR3 has 16 amino acids. V lost 1 base to trimming and J lost 2 bases; unmatched junction nucleotides: 2. The germline V gene has CDR1 LNHDA and CDR2 SQIVND (reference sequence). The CDR3 loop reads CASSIAGTAGANVLTF. Here the CDR3 DNA reads TGTGCCAGTAGTATAGCGGGGACAGCTGGGGCCAACGTCCTGACTTTC.

This chain uses TRBV11-3 with TRBJ2-3; D assignment may be TRBD1 or TRBD2 (5 bases each). Trimming cost V 7 bases and J 7 bases, with 21 bases left between them. This CDR3 region has 15 residues. The germline CDR1 and CDR2 sequences are SGHNT and YENEEA. This CDR3 reads CASTRREIRTYTQYF. The CDR3 nucleotides read TGTGCCAGCACCCGTCGGGAAATAAGGACATATACGCAGTATTTT.

Turning to this clonotype: Since the CDR3 does not end with the conserved phenylalanine or tryptophan, this likely comes from a read error. The DNA is left out, because the CDR3 cannot be placed on it with certainty; the CDR3 is given as TCRdb lists it. The CDR3 is CSVQGLPAYIHL. The chain links TRBV29-1 to TRBJ2-5; the table's D call, TRBD1, was not checked against the DNA. Germline-derived CDR1 and CDR2 are SQVTM and ANQGSEA. The CDR3 spans 12 amino acids, including both terminal residues.

The chain couples TRBV6-2 or TRBV6-3 to TRBJ2-3, with D uncertain. In germline, CDR1 is MNHEY, CDR2 SVGEGT. Deletions cut 5 bases from V and 7 bases from J, with 13 bases between. The CDR3 covers 13 residues. Here the CDR3 reads CASSGRIGNTQYF. In nucleotides, the CDR3 is TGTGCCAGCAGTGGGCGCATTGGGAATACGCAGTATTTT.

A word on this clonotype: Lacking the conserved final phenylalanine or tryptophan, this CDR3 likely reflects a read error. The limits of the CDR3 on the DNA are not certain, so only TCRdb's listed CDR3 is given. The V gene is TRBV29-1, the J gene TRBJ2-2; no DNA check was done on the table's D call, TRBD2. The CDR3 is 14 amino acids long, termini counted. The germline V gene encodes CDR1 SQVTM and CDR2 ANQGSEA. CDR3 loop: CRADVAGGTGELFY.

Turning to this clonotype: Because it lacks the conserved phenylalanine or tryptophan at the end, this CDR3 is likely a read error. The chain links TRBV6-5 to TRBJ1-1; TRBD1 matches 9 bases. The germline V gene encodes CDR1 MNHEY and CDR2 SVGAGI. The CDR3 is made up of 15 amino acids. The ends lost 7 bases at V and 5 bases at J; junction bases unmatched: 11. CDR3 sequence reads: CASTTGTGLVTEAFS. In DNA form, the CDR3 reads TGTGCCAGCACGACCGGGACAGGGTTGGTTACTGAAGCTTTCTCT.

Turning to this clonotype: Compared with germline, one end of the junction differs, possibly owing to a read error. V and J are TRBV11-2 and TRBJ2-3; 7 bases agree with TRBD1. The V gene's germline CDR1 is SGHAT and CDR2 FQNNGV. The CDR3 has 14 amino acids. The CDR3 sequence is CARSLQGFPDTQYF. CDR3 sequence (DNA): TGTGCCAGGAGCTTACAGGGGTTCCCAGATACACAGTATTTT.

Worth noting for this clonotype: Here the CDR3 omits its conserved ending phenylalanine or tryptophan, so a read error is the likely source. The chain has TRBV4-1 and TRBJ2-7; TRBD2 agrees at 11 bases. Germline V gene sequence: CDR1 MGHRA, CDR2 YSYEKL. The CDR3 covers 16 residues. CDR3 in amino acids: CASSRTLAGVGDEQYL. The CDR3 DNA is TGCGCTAGCAGCCGGACACTAGCGGGAGTGGGGGACGAGCAGTACTTA.

This clonotype was observed a few times. At one end, the junction sequence differs from germline, possibly due to a read error. The genes are TRBV2 and TRBJ2-5, with D tentatively TRBD2 (7 bases). The germline V gene has CDR1 SNHLY and CDR2 FYNNEI. This CDR3 contains 13 residues. CDR3 sequence (DNA): TGTGCCAGCAGTGGGCGGGGGCCAGAGACCCTGTACTTC. Translation: CASSGRGPETLYF.

As concerns this clonotype: The junction departs from the called germline gene at one end, perhaps through a read error. The chain employs TRBV6-2 or TRBV6-3 and TRBJ1-5; D gene unclear. Germline lookup yields CDR1 MNHEY and CDR2 SVGEGT. The CDR3 is made up of 13 amino acids. CDR3 bases: TGTGCCAGCAGTTCTCAGAACAATCATCCCCAGCATTTT. It encodes CASSSQNNHPQHF.

Points on this clonotype: The junction differs from germline at one of its ends, possibly a read error. This chain connects TRBV29-1 to TRBJ2-1; weak D call: TRBD2 (5 bases). There are 12 residues in the CDR3. Germline CDR1 is SQVTM and CDR2 is ANQGSEA. CDR3 coding DNA: TGCAGCGTTGCGATTAGCGTGAATGAGAAGTTCTTC. Translation gives CSVAISVNEKFF.